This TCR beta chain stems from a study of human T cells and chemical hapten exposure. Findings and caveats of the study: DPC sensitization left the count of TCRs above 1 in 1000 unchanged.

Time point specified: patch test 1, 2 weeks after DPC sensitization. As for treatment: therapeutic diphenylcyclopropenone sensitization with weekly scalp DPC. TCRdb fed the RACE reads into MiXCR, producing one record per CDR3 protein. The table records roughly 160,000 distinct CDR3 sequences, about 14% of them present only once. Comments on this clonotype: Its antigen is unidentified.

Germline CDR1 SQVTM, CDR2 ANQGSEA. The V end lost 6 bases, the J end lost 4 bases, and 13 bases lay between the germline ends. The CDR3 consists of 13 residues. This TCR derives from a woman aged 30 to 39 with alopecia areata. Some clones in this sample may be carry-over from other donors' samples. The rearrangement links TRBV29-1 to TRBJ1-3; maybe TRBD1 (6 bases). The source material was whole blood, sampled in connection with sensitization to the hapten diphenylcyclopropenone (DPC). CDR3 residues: CSVVKGGGNTIYF. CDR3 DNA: TGCAGCGTGGTGAAGGGGGGCGGAAACACCATATATTTT.